This T cell receptor beta chain derives from a study of T cells of healthy individuals. Trimming removed 1 base from V and 4 bases from J, with 13 bases in between. Germline CDR1 reads SGHVS; CDR2 reads FQNEAQ. This CDR3 comprises 16 residues. TCRdb re-called the 5' RACE reads through MiXCR, storing one row per CDR3 protein. The data contain some 100,000 distinct CDR3 sequences, 17% of them singletons. V and J are TRBV7-8 and TRBJ1-4; no firm D call. The TCR comes from a human donor in good health. CDR3 region: CASSLVAGGLNEKLFF. In nucleotides, the CDR3 is TGTGCCAGCAGCTTAGTTGCAGGAGGACTTAATGAAAAACTGTTTTTT.